The present T cell receptor beta chain was sequenced within a study of cytomegalovirus exposure and HLA in healthy donors. Study-wide findings and caveats: The classifier, whose performance was assessed in both the original and validation cohorts, reportedly diagnosed cytomegalovirus status with high specificity and sensitivity. Presence/absence analyses rested on an assumption that sequencing depth was roughly uniform across donors. Compared with the approximately 700-donor mean, an Asian-associated ancestry cluster reportedly had fewer N-insertions, according to a later analysis. TRBV6-2, TRBV6-3 and some other V segments were excluded as indistinguishable.

As concerns this clone: Its antigen is not identified.

The PCR made use of 60 Vbeta and 13 Jbeta primers. Method: immunoSEQ multiplex PCR; TCRdb's copy keeps in-frame clones and lacks some. The sample contains 120,000 or so clones, 77% of which appear only once. The V and J ends lost 7 bases and 1 base, in that order; junction bases with no gene match: 11. The germline V gene encodes CDR1 SGHVS and CDR2 FQNEAQ. This CDR3 has 16 amino acids. The specimen sequenced was PBMCs. This chain uses TRBV7-8 with TRBJ2-7; 9 bases line up with TRBD1. The sequence came from a man in his fifties or sixties in good health and CMV-seropositive. The CDR3 reads CASTPDGGQGSYEQYF. In DNA form, the CDR3 reads TGTGCCAGCACCCCCGACGGGGGACAGGGATCCTACGAGCAGTACTTC.